A single sample gave rise to the 18 T cell receptor beta chains below, sequenced in a study of blood T cell repertoires in COVID-19. Using immunoSEQ multiplex PCR, the repertoire was profiled, and TCRdb retains in-frame clones only, with some absent. The sample lists 130,000 to 150,000 clones; around four fifths were seen once. The sample consisted of PBMCs or T cells enriched from blood (not recorded which). These receptors were obtained from a woman aged 40 to 50 who had recovered from COVID-19.

This chain joins TRBV2 and TRBJ1-2, with 7 bases matching TRBD1. This CDR3 has 15 residues. The germline V gene has CDR1 SNHLY and CDR2 FYNNEI. J gave up 0 bases and V 5 bases, and 6 bases lay outside the gene matches. The CDR3 spells CASSQRQGTNYGYTF. The CDR3, as DNA: TGTGCCAGCAGTCAACGACAGGGAACTAACTATGGCTACACCTTC.

This clone was picked up one time. The chain carries TRBV18 and TRBJ2-5; TRBD2 is a possible D gene (6 bases). This CDR3 is 14 amino acids long. V was trimmed by 5 bases and J by 5 bases, leaving 15 bases between them. The germline V gene encodes CDR1 KGHSH and CDR2 LQKENI. CDR3: CASSTTTSGETQYF. In nucleotides, the CDR3 is TGTGCCAGCTCAACAACGACTAGTGGGGAGACCCAGTACTTC.

CDR3 coding DNA: TGTGCCAGTACTAAAGGGGGAGTTAGCAATCAGCCCCAGCATTTT. Translated: CASTKGGVSNQPQHF. The chain links TRBV19 to TRBJ1-5; tentatively, D is TRBD1 (6 bases). The V end was cut by 7 bases, the J end by 0 bases, with 13 bases between. This CDR3 region has 15 residues. Germline V lookup: CDR1 LNHDA, CDR2 SQIVND (reference sequence).

The chain joins TRBV7-9 to TRBJ2-7; 8 nucleotides align to TRBD1. CDR3 length: 15 residues. V gave up 5 bases and J gave up 6 bases; unmatched junction bases: 12. Germline CDR1 reads SEHNR; CDR2 reads FQNEAQ (reference sequence). The DNA of the CDR3 is TGTGCCAGCAGCGGGAGTGAGGACAGGGCGGGCGAGCAGTACTTC. This gives the protein CASSGSEDRAGEQYF. The variable domain in full, completed from reference TRBV7-9 and TRBJ2-7, reads DTGVSQNPRHKITKRGQNVTFRCDPISEHNRLYWYRQTLGQGPEFLTYFQNEAQLEKSRLLSDRFSAERPKGSFSTLEIQRTEQGDSAMYLCASSGSEDRAGEQYFGPGTRLTVT.

The rearrangement uses TRBV4-1 and TRBJ1-5; weak D call: TRBD1 (5 bases). The germline V gene has CDR1 MGHRA and CDR2 YSYEKL. The CDR3 has 15 residues. V was pared by 1 base and J by 7 bases, with 14 bases between. The CDR3: CASSQVPRGGQPQHF. The CDR3 nucleotides are TGCGCCAGCAGCCAAGTCCCCCGGGGGGGACAGCCCCAGCATTTT.

The rearrangement links TRBV9 to TRBJ2-3; D might be TRBD1 (5 bases). CDR3 length: 15 residues. V dropped 4 bases and J dropped 1 base, with 13 bases sitting between them. The germline V gene has CDR1 SGDLS and CDR2 YYNGEE. CDR3 bases: TGTGCCAGCAGCCTGCCCAGGGTTGGCACAGATACGCAGTATTTT. Translating gives CASSLPRVGTDTQYF. The complete variable domain, with remaining parts taken from reference TRBV9 and TRBJ2-3, reads DSGVTQTPKHLITATGQRVTLRCSPRSGDLSVYWYQQSLDQGLQFLIQYYNGEERAKGNILERFSAQQFPDLHSELNLSSLELGDSALYFCASSLPRVGTDTQYFGPGTRLTVL.

The chain carries TRBV5-1 and TRBJ2-3; 12 bases agree with TRBD2. The ends lost 3 bases at V and 3 bases at J; junction bases unmatched: 5. This CDR3 region has 16 residues. Germline-derived CDR1 and CDR2 are SGHRS and YFSETQ. In nucleotides, the CDR3 is TGCGCCAGCAGCTCCCTCACTAGCGGGGGGACAGATACGCAGTATTTT. Its protein product is CASSSLTSGGTDTQYF.

CDR3 DNA: TGTGCCAGCTCTGGCGGGGGGGCGAGCACAGATACGCAGTATTTT. Amino acid sequence: CASSGGGASTDTQYF. The V gene is TRBV2, the J gene TRBJ2-3; 9 positions agree with TRBD2. CDR3 length: 15 amino acids. CDR1 is SNHLY, CDR2 FYNNEI, per germline. The junction had 6 bases not matched to a gene; V was cut back by 8 bases and J by 0 bases.

The chain has TRBV4-2 and TRBJ1-2, with 8 positions matching TRBD1. CDR3 length equals 15 residues. CDR1 is LGHNA and CDR2 is YNFKEQ in the germline V gene. The V segment lost 4 bases and the J segment 5 bases; nucleotides outside the gene matches: 9. The CDR3 protein is CASSRQTGAEYGYTF. The DNA for the CDR3 is TGTGCCAGCAGCCGTCAGACAGGGGCAGAATATGGCTACACCTTC.

CDR3 nucleotide sequence: TGTGCCAGCAGTGCGGGCAGGGGAGCAGAGACCCAGTACTTC. Its protein is CASSAGRGAETQYF. V usage is TRBV2 and J usage is TRBJ2-5; tentative D call: TRBD1 (6 bases). Trimming shortened V by 4 bases and J by 4 bases, and 13 bases separated the two germline ends. Germline V CDR1 and CDR2: SNHLY, FYNNEI. CDR3 length: 14 amino acids.

The J gene is TRBJ2-5, the V gene TRBV14; 9 nucleotides match TRBD2. Germline V gene lookup returns CDR1 SGHDN and CDR2 FVKESK. The CDR3 contains 15 residues. J gave up 4 bases and V 2 bases, and 5 bases lay outside the gene matches. The CDR3 coding sequence is TGTGCCAGCAGCCAACTAGCGGGGATGGGAGAGACCCAGTACTTC. Protein product: CASSQLAGMGETQYF.

Here the CDR3 DNA reads TGCAGCGTTGGATGGGACAGGGGCTACGAGCAGTACTTC. Encoded protein: CSVGWDRGYEQYF. The chain recombines TRBV29-1 with TRBJ2-7; 10 nucleotides match TRBD1. This CDR3 spans 13 amino acids. After removal of 4 bases from V and 3 bases from J, the junction contained 3 bases not matched to a gene. CDR1 is SQVTM and CDR2 is ANQGSEA in the germline V gene.

This CDR3 reads CASSETGQGLGYGYTF. The CDR3 coding sequence is TGTGCCAGCAGCGAAACAGGACAGGGGTTGGGCTATGGCTACACCTTC. This sequence joins TRBV9 and TRBJ1-2; 9 bases map to TRBD1. The CDR3 is 16 residues long. Germline loops: CDR1 SGDLS, CDR2 YYNGEE. V lost 3 bases, J lost 4 bases, and 10 bases stayed unmatched.

J is TRBJ1-2 and V is TRBV9, with D maybe TRBD1 (6 bases). V dropped 3 bases and J dropped 4 bases, with 10 bases sitting between them. CDR1 is SGDLS, CDR2 YYNGEE, per germline. The CDR3 runs 13 residues. CDR3: CASSADSFYGYTF. In nucleotides, the CDR3 is TGTGCCAGCAGCGCGGACAGCTTCTATGGCTACACCTTC.

The genes are TRBV5-4 and TRBJ2-7; unclear D gene. Germline CDR1 is SGHNT and CDR2 is YYREEE (reference sequence). V dropped 4 bases and J dropped 0 bases, with 11 bases sitting between them. This CDR3 is 14 amino acids long. CDR3 DNA: TGTGCCAGCAGCCCACAGAGTAGCTCCTACGAGCAGTACTTC. Translation: CASSPQSSSYEQYF. The complete variable domain, with remaining parts taken from reference TRBV5-4 and TRBJ2-7, reads ETGVTQSPTHLIKTRGQQVTLRCSSQSGHNTVSWYQQALGQGPQFIFQYYREEENGRGNFPPRFSGLQFPNYSSELNVNALELDDSALYLCASSPQSSSYEQYFGPGTRLTVT.

This rearrangement joins TRBV9 to TRBJ2-1, with 12 bases identical to TRBD2. Trimming at V came to 0 bases and at J to 8 bases, leaving 9 bases not matched to a gene. The CDR3 runs to 17 residues. The germline V gene encodes CDR1 SGDLS and CDR2 YYNGEE. The CDR3 spells CASSVALLAGGLDEQFF. The CDR3 DNA follows: TGTGCCAGCAGCGTAGCTTTACTAGCGGGAGGCCTGGATGAGCAGTTCTTC. Complete variable domain (other parts from reference TRBV9 and TRBJ2-1): DSGVTQTPKHLITATGQRVTLRCSPRSGDLSVYWYQQSLDQGLQFLIQYYNGEERAKGNILERFSAQQFPDLHSELNLSSLELGDSALYFCASSVALLAGGLDEQFFGPGTRLTVL.

V usage is TRBV21-1 and J usage is TRBJ2-3; TRBD1 reflects the table's D call only, with no check against the DNA. TRBV21-1 is flagged as a pseudogene. The CDR3 sequence is 17 residues long. CDR3 amino acids: CARVAVDAGLSTDTQYF. CDR3 coding DNA: TGTGCCAGAGTAGCCGTCGACGCAGGGCTTAGCACAGATACGCAGTATTTT.

The chain employs TRBV7-8 and TRBJ2-1; a weak D match, TRBD2 (5 bases). Trimming took off 2 bases at V and 12 bases at J, with 14 bases between the two ends. The CDR3 loop spans 13 amino acids. Germline CDR1 SGHVS, CDR2 FQNEAQ. This chain's CDR3 is CASSLRTRSGQFF. The CDR3 DNA sequence: TGTGCCAGCAGCTTACGAACTAGGTCGGGGCAGTTCTTC.